This T cell receptor beta chain appears in the sequencing data of a study of T cell repertoires in cytomegalovirus infection. Study information: Matching HLA type and CMV infection were both indicated by public TCR beta signatures.

TCRdb re-called the reads with MiXCR, one entry per CDR3 protein. The sample lists around 570,000 distinct CDR3 sequences, just under 40% occurring once. The CDR3 has 14 residues. Germline values: CDR1 MNHEY, CDR2 SMNVEV (reference sequence). The ends were cut back, 0 bases at V and 3 bases at J, with 7 bases in the middle. This clonotype was recorded a few times. Its matching antigen is unknown. The source was cultured PBMCs, collected from culture after CMV antigen stimulation. V is TRBV27 and J is TRBJ2-3, with no clear D. The receptor was isolated from a human donor in good health (CMV status not recorded). Some clones in this sample may be carry-over from other donors' samples. The CDR3 loop is CASSLSPGTDTQYF. Here the CDR3 DNA reads TGTGCCAGCAGTTTATCCCCTGGGACAGATACGCAGTATTTT.